This T cell receptor (beta chain) was recorded in a study of CD8 T cells in ankylosing spondylitis. Unmatched junction bases numbered 0, after V lost 0 bases and J lost 0 bases. Germline V gene sequence: CDR1 SGHRS, CDR2 YFSETQ. The CDR3 extends over 16 amino acids. Scientists made TCR beta libraries using quantitative 5'-RACE with molecular barcodes. MiXCR, run by TCRdb on the 5' RACE reads, gives a single entry per CDR3 protein. The table includes about 140,000 distinct CDR3 sequences, 25% to 35% detected once. The TCR was taken from a male donor with ankylosing spondylitis. The rearrangement uses TRBV5-1 and TRBJ1-6; 7 bases match TRBD1. Sequencing was carried out using synovial fluid, either unsorted or a sorted T cell fraction (not recorded which). The CDR3 loop is CASSLGQGSYNSPLHF. The CDR3 bases are TGCGCCAGCAGCTTGGGACAGGGCTCCTATAATTCACCCCTCCACTTT.